The 7 T cell receptor beta chains given below trace back to one sample, sequenced in a study of blood T cell repertoires in COVID-19 (dated by TCRdb to the early 2020s). Preparation of the library involved the immunoSEQ multiplex PCR assay. This is the immuneACCESS table as TCRdb keeps it, with only in-frame sequences that have V and J called. A part of the clones is gone; compared with another copy, unresolved V genes explain less than half, and the rest is unexplained. Here the sample has 350,000 or so clones; about 90% occur a single time. The ten largest make up approximately 6.2% of the sample. The specimen sequenced was peripheral blood. The receptors come from a man between 18 and 35 years old with active or convalescent COVID-19.

This sequence joins TRBV7-6 and TRBJ1-3; D call uncertain. The CDR3 extends over 15 amino acids. Germline CDR1 and CDR2: SGHVS and FNYEAQ. Trimming removed 1 base at V and 0 bases at J, with 7 bases between. The chain's CDR3 is CASSLVSGSGNTIYF. CDR3 nucleotide sequence: TGTGCCAGCAGCTTAGTCTCGGGCTCTGGAAACACCATATATTTT.

This clone was recorded only once. The chain is built from TRBV19 and TRBJ2-2, with D possibly matching TRBD2 (7 bases). Germline assignment: CDR1 LNHDA and CDR2 SQIVND (reference sequence). CDR3 length equals 16 residues. V lost 7 bases, J lost 4 bases, and 19 bases lay in between. CDR3 residues: CASKGGLRASTGELFF. CDR3 nucleotides: TGTGCCAGTAAAGGGGGACTACGGGCTTCCACCGGGGAGCTGTTTTTT.

This clone was detected a few times. This chain links TRBV6-5 with TRBJ2-7; maybe TRBD1 (6 bases). The V end was cut by 2 bases, the J end by 3 bases, with 8 bases between. The CDR3 consists of 13 residues. Germline values: CDR1 MNHEY, CDR2 SVGAGI. CDR3 protein: CASSYGTRYEQYF. Written as DNA, the CDR3 is TGTGCCAGCAGTTACGGGACACGCTACGAGCAGTACTTC.

The chain links TRBV2 to TRBJ1-4; a possible D gene is TRBD1 (6 bases). The V end lost 3 bases, the J end lost 8 bases, and 13 bases lay between the germline ends. This CDR3 spans 14 amino acids. Germline CDR1 reads SNHLY; CDR2 reads FYNNEI. In DNA form, the CDR3 reads TGTGCCAGCAGTGACAGGGACACCCTCGAAAAACTGTTTTTT. Amino acid sequence: CASSDRDTLEKLFF.

The count of this clone is one. The genes are TRBV11-2 and TRBJ2-7; 10 nucleotides align to TRBD1. The J segment lost 6 bases and the V segment lost 2 bases, leaving 10 bases of the junction unmatched. The germline gives CDR1 SGHAT, CDR2 FQNNGV. The CDR3 length is 16 residues. The CDR3 protein is CASSLSGTGVTGEQYF. CDR3 in DNA: TGTGCCAGCAGCTTATCCGGGACAGGGGTAACTGGCGAGCAGTACTTC.

The chain employs TRBV9 and TRBJ1-5; perhaps TRBD1 as D (6 bases). In germline, CDR1 is SGDLS, CDR2 YYNGEE. This CDR3 has 15 residues. V lost 7 bases, J lost 0 bases, and 14 bases lay in between. The CDR3 loop is CASGGQGDSNQPQHF. The CDR3 nucleotides read TGTGCCAGCGGGGGACAAGGCGATAGCAATCAGCCCCAGCATTTT.

The chain carries TRBV7-2 and TRBJ2-7, with D possibly matching TRBD1 (6 bases). The CDR3 has 15 residues. Germline V lookup: CDR1 SGHTA, CDR2 FQGNSA. V was clipped by 0 bases and J by 2 bases, with 11 bases between them. CDR3 residues: CASSLAAGDTYEQYF. The CDR3 DNA reads as TGTGCCAGCAGCTTAGCGGCAGGGGATACCTACGAGCAGTACTTC.